A single sample gave rise to the 9 T cell receptor beta chains below, sequenced in a study of T cells in Graves' hyperthyroidism and ophthalmopathy. There were TCR beta CDR3 regions amplified from RNA transcripts. Initially, a first-round RT-PCR of the TCR CDR3 employed the HTBI primer set. One entry per CDR3 protein, called by TCRdb with MiXCR from the multiplex PCR reads. The sample contains roughly 650,000 distinct CDR3 sequences, around 16% of which appear only once. Sequenced: blood. The receptor set was obtained from a woman in her forties with Graves' ophthalmopathy.

This clonotype was seen only a few times. The V and J genes are TRBV29-1 and TRBJ2-5; TRBD2 aligns across 7 bases. Unmatched junction bases numbered 2, after V lost 4 bases and J lost 3 bases. In germline, CDR1 is SQVTM, CDR2 ANQGSEA. CDR3 size: 12 residues. CDR3 amino acids: CSVGEGKETQYF. In DNA form, the CDR3 reads TGCAGCGTTGGGGAGGGAAAAGAGACCCAGTACTTC.

This clonotype was detected only a few times. The rearrangement joins TRBV18 to TRBJ2-7, with a possible D match to TRBD2 (6 bases). The CDR3 spans 14 residues. Germline CDR1 reads KGHSH; CDR2 reads LQKENI. Trimming cost V 0 bases and J 6 bases, with 12 bases left between them. The CDR3 loop reads CASSPPAGFSEQYF. The CDR3 DNA sequence: TGTGCCAGCTCACCACCGGCGGGATTCTCCGAGCAGTACTTC.

The J gene is TRBJ1-2, the V gene TRBV29-1; TRBD1 matches at 10 bases. Germline V gene lookup returns CDR1 SQVTM and CDR2 ANQGSEA. The CDR3 has 15 residues. V trimming: 1 base; J trimming: 6 bases; junction bases outside the gene matches: 8. CDR3 protein: CSVEVLRGQGNGYTF. CDR3 coding DNA: TGCAGCGTTGAAGTTCTCAGGGGACAGGGGAATGGCTACACCTTC.

This clonotype has at least ten counts. The V call is TRBV5-1, the J call TRBJ1-5; D uncertain. Germline V lookup: CDR1 SGHRS, CDR2 YFSETQ. The CDR3 is 13 residues long. V lost 2 bases, J lost 0 bases, and 3 bases lay in between. Here the CDR3 DNA reads TGCGCCAGCAGCTTCGCTAGCAATCAGCCCCAGCATTTT. This translates into CASSFASNQPQHF.

The chain uses TRBV12-3 or TRBV12-4 and TRBJ2-2; 7 bases are shared with TRBD2. There are 17 residues in the CDR3. Losses at the gene ends were 2 bases for V and 7 bases for J; bases not matched to a gene: 13. The CDR3 DNA is TGTGCCAGCAGTTTAATCCGGACTAGAGCTCTGGACGGGGAGCTGTTTTTT. This gives the protein CASSLIRTRALDGELFF.

The V gene is TRBV3-1, the J gene TRBJ2-1; the D gene is possibly TRBD2 (5 bases). CDR3 size: 17 residues. Per germline, CDR1 LGHDT and CDR2 YNNKEL (reference sequence). V dropped 1 base and J dropped 0 bases, with 13 bases sitting between them. The CDR3 region has the DNA TGTGCCAGCAGCCAAGTGGAGGTGAGGAGCTCCTACAATGAGCAGTTCTTC. Translating it yields CASSQVEVRSSYNEQFF.

Many counts were recorded for this clonotype. The rearrangement uses TRBV5-1 and TRBJ2-7; 10 nucleotides match TRBD2. V gave up 0 bases and J gave up 6 bases; unmatched junction bases: 6. In germline, CDR1 is SGHRS, CDR2 YFSETQ. The CDR3 sequence is 15 residues long. The CDR3 region is CASSLAGAGGREQYF. For the CDR3, the DNA is TGCGCCAGCAGCTTGGCCGGAGCGGGAGGGCGCGAGCAGTACTTC. Together with reference TRBV5-1 and TRBJ2-7, the CDR3 gives the full variable domain: KAGVTQTPRYLIKTRGQQVTLSCSPISGHRSVSWYQQTPGQGLQFLFEYFSETQRNKGNFPGRFSGRQFSNSRSEMNVSTLELGDSALYLCASSLAGAGGREQYFGPGTRLTVT.

The chain carries TRBV27 and TRBJ2-2; a weak D match, TRBD1 (5 bases). The CDR3 runs 15 residues. Germline V gene data show CDR1 as MNHEY and CDR2 as SMNVEV (reference sequence). V gave up 6 bases and J gave up 0 bases, with 11 bases separating them. The CDR3 sequence: CASRRTRANTGELFF. The DNA of the CDR3 is TGTGCCAGCAGGCGGACAAGGGCGAACACCGGGGAGCTGTTTTTT.

This clonotype was recorded many times. The chain employs TRBV6-1 and TRBJ2-7, with D tentatively TRBD1 or TRBD2 (6 bases each). Germline-derived CDR1 and CDR2 are MNHNS and SASEGT. Trimming pared 7 bases from V and 7 bases from J, leaving 26 bases between. The CDR3 runs to 16 residues. The CDR3, as DNA: TGTGCCAGCACCCAAGGGAGAGGGGGGACCCTCGGGGAGCAGTACTTC. Amino acid sequence: CASTQGRGGTLGEQYF.